This TCR beta chain was documented in a study of shared clonotypes between healthy human individuals. Study as a whole: Researchers assigned three CD4 naive, three CD4 memory, two CD8 naive and one CD8 memory plate to each donor. Whole-study findings and limits: About 5.2% was the fraction of naive CD4 clonotypes found shared across a few donors.

None of the donors, who were healthy HIV-negative adults, had recently had acute infections or vaccinations. Both subsets, CD45RA+ naive and CD45RA-negative memory, were split from the CD4+ cells. The V end lost 0 bases, the J end lost 7 bases, and 14 bases lay between the germline ends. CDR3 size: 16 residues. Germline loops: CDR1 SGHRS, CDR2 YFSETQ. TCRdb keeps only in-frame clones here, not all; method: immunoSEQ multiplex PCR. Here the sample spans about 2.4 million clones, over 85% being singletons. Turning to this clone: The antigen remains undetermined.

The receptor comes from a man aged 18-30 years in good health. Some clones in this sample may be carry-over from other donors' samples. Input material: naive CD4+ T cells from PBMCs. Stated subset: CD45RA+ positively selected. The chain has TRBV5-1 and TRBJ1-6; tentatively, D is TRBD1 (6 bases). In nucleotides, the CDR3 is TGCGCCAGCAGCTTGGGATCCGACAGGCCAAATTCACCCCTCCACTTT. It yields the protein CASSLGSDRPNSPLHF.